This T cell receptor (beta chain) was captured by sequencing in a study of vaccination and CD4 T cells after COVID-19. Overall study: Convalescent donors totaled six males and four females, including two who were Hispanic. Study findings and constraints: The authors studied relatively few convalescent patients and analyzed no early post-infection timepoints.

The Oncomine TCR Beta short-read assay sequenced DNA from cultured CD4+ T cells. TCRdb called the PCR reads again in MiXCR, with one record for every CDR3 protein. This sample has about 15,000 distinct CDR3 sequences, with about half found just once. Treatment specified: approximately nine-day PBMC culture with coronavirus spike peptide pools or control peptides (ViraFEST assay). ViraFEST stimulated the growth of antigen-specific T cells using peptide pools and subsequently profiled their TCRs by sequencing. At both days 3 and 7, half the medium was replaced with fresh IL-2 medium. In the case of this clonotype: The target antigen is unknown.

CDR3 length: 12 residues. Germline-derived CDR1 and CDR2 are SQVTM and ANQGSEA. Trimming pared 7 bases from V and 6 bases from J, leaving 13 bases between. The chain uses TRBV29-1 and TRBJ2-1, with no clear D. The sequence derives from a human donor with COVID-19. The source was cultured CD4+ T cells from blood, collected after SARS-CoV-2 vaccination. The CDR3 DNA reads TGCAGCGGCCATTGGCGGATCAATGAGCAGTTCTTC. Its protein is CSGHWRINEQFF.